This TCR beta chain emerged from a study of blood T cell repertoires in COVID-19. Study summary: Samples taken during acute and convalescent COVID-19 were collected in the United States, Italy and Spain.

The method was immunoSEQ multiplex PCR; TCRdb's version includes in-frame clones alone and lacks a portion of them. The repertoire holds 150,000 or so clones, with approximately 79% as singletons. Concerning this clone: This could be a read error, since a much larger clone is one nucleotide away. Different DNA sequences within this sample yield the same CDR3.

The CDR3 has 13 amino acids. In germline, CDR1 is SGDLS, CDR2 YYNGEE. V dropped 0 bases and J dropped 3 bases, with 6 bases sitting between them. The sequence was collected from a woman in her thirties or forties with COVID-19, enrolled during active disease. The sample taken for sequencing was peripheral blood. The J gene is TRBJ1-1, the V gene TRBV9, with TRBD1 as a possible D gene (5 bases). Written as DNA, the CDR3 is TGTGCCAGCAGCGTAGGGGGGGACACTGAAGCTTTCTTT. It yields the protein CASSVGGDTEAFF. Combining the CDR3 with reference TRBV9 and TRBJ1-1 gives the whole variable domain DSGVTQTPKHLITATGQRVTLRCSPRSGDLSVYWYQQSLDQGLQFLIQYYNGEERAKGNILERFSAQQFPDLHSELNLSSLELGDSALYFCASSVGGDTEAFFGQGTRLTVV.